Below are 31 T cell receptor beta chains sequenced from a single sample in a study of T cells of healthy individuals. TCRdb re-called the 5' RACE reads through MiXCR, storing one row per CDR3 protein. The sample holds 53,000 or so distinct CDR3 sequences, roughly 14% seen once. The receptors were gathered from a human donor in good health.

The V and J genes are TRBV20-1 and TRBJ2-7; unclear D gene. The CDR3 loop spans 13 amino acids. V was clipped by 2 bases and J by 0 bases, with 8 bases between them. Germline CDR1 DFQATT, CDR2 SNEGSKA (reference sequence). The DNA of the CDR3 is TGCAGTGCTAGACGACGCACCTCCTACGAGCAGTACTTC. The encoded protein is CSARRRTSYEQYF.

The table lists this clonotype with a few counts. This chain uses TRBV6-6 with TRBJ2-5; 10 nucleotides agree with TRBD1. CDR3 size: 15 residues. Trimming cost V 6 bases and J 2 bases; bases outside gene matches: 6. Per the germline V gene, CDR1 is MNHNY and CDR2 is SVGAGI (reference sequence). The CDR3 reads CASSRGQGLQETQYF. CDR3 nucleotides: TGTGCCAGCAGCCGGGGACAGGGGTTACAAGAGACCCAGTACTTC.

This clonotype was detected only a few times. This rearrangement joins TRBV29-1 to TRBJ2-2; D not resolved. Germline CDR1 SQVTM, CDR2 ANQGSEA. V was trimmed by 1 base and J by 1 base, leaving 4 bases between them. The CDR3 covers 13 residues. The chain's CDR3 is CSVEGQNTGELFF. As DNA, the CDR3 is TGCAGCGTTGAAGGGCAGAACACCGGGGAGCTGTTTTTT.

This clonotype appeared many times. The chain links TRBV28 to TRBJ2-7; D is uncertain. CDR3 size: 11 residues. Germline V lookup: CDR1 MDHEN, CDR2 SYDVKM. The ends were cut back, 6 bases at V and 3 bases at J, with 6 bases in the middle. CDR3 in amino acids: CASSPDYEQYF. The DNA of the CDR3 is TGTGCCAGCAGCCCGGACTACGAGCAGTACTTC.

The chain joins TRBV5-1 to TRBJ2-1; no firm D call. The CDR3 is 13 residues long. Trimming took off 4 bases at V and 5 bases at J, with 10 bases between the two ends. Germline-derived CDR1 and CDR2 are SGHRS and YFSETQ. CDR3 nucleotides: TGCGCCAGCAGCGAAGGGTCCCACAATGAGCAGTTCTTC. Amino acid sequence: CASSEGSHNEQFF.

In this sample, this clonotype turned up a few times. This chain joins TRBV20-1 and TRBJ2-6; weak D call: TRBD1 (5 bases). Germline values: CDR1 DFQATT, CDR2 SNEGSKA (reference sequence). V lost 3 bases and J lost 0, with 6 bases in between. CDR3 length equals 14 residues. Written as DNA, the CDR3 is TGCAGTGCTAGGGACATCTCTGGGGCCAACGTCCTGACTTTC. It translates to CSARDISGANVLTF.

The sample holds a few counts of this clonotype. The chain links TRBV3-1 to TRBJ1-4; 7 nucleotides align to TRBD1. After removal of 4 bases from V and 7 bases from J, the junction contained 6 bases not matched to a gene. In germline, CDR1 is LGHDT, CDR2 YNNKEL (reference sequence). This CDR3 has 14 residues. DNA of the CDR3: TGTGCCAGCAGCCTAGCCCGGACAGGTGAAAAACTGTTTTTT. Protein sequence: CASSLARTGEKLFF.

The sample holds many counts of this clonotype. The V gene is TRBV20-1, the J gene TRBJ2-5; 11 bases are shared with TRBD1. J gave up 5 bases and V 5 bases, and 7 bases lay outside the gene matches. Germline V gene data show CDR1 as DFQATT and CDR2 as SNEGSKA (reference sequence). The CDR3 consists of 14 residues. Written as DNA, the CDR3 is TGCAGTGCTCTAGGACAGGGGGCTGCCGAGACCCAGTACTTC. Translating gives CSALGQGAAETQYF.

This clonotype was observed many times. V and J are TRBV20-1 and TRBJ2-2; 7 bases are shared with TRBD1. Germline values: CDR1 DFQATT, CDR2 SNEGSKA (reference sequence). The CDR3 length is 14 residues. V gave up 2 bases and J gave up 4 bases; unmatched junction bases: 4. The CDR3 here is CSARQGVGTGELFF. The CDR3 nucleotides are TGCAGTGCTAGACAGGGGGTGGGCACCGGGGAGCTGTTTTTT.

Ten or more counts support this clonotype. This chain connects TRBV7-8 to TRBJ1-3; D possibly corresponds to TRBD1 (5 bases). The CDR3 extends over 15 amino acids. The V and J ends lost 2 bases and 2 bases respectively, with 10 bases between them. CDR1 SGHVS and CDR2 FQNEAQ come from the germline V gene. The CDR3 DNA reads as TGTGCCAGCAGCTTAACAAGGGGCACTGGAAACACCATATATTTT. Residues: CASSLTRGTGNTIYF.

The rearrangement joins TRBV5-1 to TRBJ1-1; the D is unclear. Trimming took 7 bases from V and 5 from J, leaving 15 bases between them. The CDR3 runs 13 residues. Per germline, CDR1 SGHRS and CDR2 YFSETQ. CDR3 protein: CASYQDLGTEAFF. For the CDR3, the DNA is TGCGCCAGCTACCAGGACTTGGGGACTGAAGCTTTCTTT.

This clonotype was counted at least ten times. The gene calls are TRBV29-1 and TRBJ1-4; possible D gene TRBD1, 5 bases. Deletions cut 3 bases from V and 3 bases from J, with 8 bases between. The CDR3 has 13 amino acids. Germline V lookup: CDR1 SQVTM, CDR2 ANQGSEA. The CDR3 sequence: CSVEDKANEKLFF. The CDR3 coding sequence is TGCAGCGTTGAGGACAAAGCTAATGAAAAACTGTTTTTT.

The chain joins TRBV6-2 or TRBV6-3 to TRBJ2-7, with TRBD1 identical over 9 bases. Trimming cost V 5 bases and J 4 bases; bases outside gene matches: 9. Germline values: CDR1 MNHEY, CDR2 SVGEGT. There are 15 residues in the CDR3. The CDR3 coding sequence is TGTGCCAGCAGTACCACCGGGACAGGGACTTACGAGCAGTACTTC. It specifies CASSTTGTGTYEQYF.

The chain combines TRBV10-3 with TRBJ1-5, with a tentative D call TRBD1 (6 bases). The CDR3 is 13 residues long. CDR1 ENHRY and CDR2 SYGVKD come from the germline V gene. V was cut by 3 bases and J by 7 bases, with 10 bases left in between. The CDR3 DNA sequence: TGTGCCATCAGTGATGGACAGAAGCAGCCCCAGCATTTT. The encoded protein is CAISDGQKQPQHF.

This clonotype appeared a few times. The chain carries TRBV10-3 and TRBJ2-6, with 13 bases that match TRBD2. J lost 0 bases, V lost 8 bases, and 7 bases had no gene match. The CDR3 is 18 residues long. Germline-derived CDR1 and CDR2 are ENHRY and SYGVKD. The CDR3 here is CAISGGLAGVSGANVLTF. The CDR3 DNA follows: TGTGCCATCTCGGGAGGACTAGCGGGGGTCTCTGGGGCCAACGTCCTGACTTTC.

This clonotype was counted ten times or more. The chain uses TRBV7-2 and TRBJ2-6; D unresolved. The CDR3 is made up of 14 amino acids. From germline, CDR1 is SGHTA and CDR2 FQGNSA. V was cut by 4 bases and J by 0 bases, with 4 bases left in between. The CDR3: CASSSSSGANVLTF. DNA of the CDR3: TGTGCCAGCAGCTCAAGCTCTGGGGCCAACGTCCTGACTTTC.

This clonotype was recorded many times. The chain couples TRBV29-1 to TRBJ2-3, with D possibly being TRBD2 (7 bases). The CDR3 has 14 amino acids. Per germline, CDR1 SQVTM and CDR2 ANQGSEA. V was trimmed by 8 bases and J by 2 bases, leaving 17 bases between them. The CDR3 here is CSFCRGGNTDTQYF. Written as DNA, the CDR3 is TGCAGCTTCTGCCGCGGGGGCAACACAGATACGCAGTATTTT.

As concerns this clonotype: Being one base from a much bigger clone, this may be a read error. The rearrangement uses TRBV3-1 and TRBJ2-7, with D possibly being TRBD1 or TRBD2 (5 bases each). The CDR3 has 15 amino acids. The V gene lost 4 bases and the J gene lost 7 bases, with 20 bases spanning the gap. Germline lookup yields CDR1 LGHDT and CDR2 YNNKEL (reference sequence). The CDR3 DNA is TGTGCCAGCAGCCCGATCGGGACGGCCCTACGAGAGCAGTACTTC. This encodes CASSPIGTALREQYF.

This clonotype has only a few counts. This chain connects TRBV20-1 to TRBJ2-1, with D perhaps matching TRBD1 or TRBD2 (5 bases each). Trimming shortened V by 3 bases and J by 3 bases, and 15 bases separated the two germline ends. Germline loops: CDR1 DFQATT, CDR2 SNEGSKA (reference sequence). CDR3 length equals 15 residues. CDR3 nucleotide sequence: TGCAGTGCTAGCTTATGGGGACGGAACTACAATGAGCAGTTCTTC. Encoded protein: CSASLWGRNYNEQFF.

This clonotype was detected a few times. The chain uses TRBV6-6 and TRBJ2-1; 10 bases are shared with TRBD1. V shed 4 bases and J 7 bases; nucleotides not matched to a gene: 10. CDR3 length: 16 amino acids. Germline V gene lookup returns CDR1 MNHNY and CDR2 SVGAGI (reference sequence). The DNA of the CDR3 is TGTGCCAGCAGTTTTCCCCCGGGACAGGGGTTAAATGAGCAGTTCTTC. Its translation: CASSFPPGQGLNEQFF.

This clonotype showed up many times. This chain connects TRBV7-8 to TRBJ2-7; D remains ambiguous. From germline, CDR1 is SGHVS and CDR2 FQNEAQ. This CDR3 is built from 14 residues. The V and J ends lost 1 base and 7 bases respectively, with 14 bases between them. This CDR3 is CASSLERASREQYF. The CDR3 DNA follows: TGTGCCAGCAGCTTAGAGCGAGCAAGTCGAGAGCAGTACTTC.

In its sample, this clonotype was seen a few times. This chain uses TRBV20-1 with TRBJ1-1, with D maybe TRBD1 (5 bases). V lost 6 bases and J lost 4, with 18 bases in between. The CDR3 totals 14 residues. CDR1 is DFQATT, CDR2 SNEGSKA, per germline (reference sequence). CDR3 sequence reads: CSAMMGPTTTEAFF. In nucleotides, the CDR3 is TGCAGTGCGATGATGGGACCTACTACCACTGAAGCTTTCTTT.

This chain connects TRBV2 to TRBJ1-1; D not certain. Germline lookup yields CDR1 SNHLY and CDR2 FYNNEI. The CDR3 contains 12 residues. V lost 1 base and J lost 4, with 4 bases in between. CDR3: CASSEEVTEAFF. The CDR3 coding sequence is TGTGCCAGCAGTGAAGAGGTCACTGAAGCTTTCTTT.

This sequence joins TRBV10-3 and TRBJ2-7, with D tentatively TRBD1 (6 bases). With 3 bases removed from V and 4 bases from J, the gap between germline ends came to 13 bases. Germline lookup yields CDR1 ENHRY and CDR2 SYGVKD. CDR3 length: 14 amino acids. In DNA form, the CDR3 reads TGTGCCATCAGTGAAGGACAGTTACTTTACGAGCAGTACTTC. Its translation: CAISEGQLLYEQYF.

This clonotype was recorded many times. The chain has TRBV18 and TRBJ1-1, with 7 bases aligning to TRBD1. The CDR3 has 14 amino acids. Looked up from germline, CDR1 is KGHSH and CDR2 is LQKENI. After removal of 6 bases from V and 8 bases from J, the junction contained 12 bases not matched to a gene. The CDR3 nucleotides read TGTGCCAGCTCGAGGGACAGTACCGTACCGGAAGCTTTCTTT. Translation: CASSRDSTVPEAFF.

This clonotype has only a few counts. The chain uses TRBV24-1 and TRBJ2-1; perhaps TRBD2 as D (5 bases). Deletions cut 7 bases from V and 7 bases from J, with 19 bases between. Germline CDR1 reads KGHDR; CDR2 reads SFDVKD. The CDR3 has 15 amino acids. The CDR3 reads CATSAIAKTRNEQFF. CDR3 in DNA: TGTGCCACCAGCGCGATAGCGAAGACAAGGAATGAGCAGTTCTTC.

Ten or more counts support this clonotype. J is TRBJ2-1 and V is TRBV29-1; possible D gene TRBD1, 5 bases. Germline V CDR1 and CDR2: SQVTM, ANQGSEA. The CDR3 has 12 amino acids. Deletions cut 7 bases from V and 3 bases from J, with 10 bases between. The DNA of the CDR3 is TGCAGCGCCCTTAGGGGCTACAATGAGCAGTTCTTC. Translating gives CSALRGYNEQFF.

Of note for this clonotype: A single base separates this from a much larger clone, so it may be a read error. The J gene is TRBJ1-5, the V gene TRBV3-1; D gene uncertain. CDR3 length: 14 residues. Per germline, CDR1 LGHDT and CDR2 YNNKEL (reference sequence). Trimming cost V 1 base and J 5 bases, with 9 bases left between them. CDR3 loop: CASSQGRVDQPQHF. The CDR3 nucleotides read TGTGCCAGCAGCCAAGGTCGGGTCGATCAGCCCCAGCATTTT.

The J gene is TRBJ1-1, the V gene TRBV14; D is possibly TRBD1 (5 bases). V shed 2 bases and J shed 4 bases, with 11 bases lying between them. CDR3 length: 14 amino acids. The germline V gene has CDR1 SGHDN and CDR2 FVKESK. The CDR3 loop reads CASSQSQGVTEAFF. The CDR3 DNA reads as TGTGCCAGCAGCCAATCTCAGGGTGTCACTGAAGCTTTCTTT.

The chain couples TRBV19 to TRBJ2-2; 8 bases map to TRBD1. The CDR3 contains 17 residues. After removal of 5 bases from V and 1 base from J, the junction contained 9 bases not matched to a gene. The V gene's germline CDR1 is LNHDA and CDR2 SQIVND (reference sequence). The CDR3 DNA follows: TGTGCCAGTAGTGGTCGACGAGGACAGGGGAACACCGGGGAGCTGTTTTTT. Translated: CASSGRRGQGNTGELFF.

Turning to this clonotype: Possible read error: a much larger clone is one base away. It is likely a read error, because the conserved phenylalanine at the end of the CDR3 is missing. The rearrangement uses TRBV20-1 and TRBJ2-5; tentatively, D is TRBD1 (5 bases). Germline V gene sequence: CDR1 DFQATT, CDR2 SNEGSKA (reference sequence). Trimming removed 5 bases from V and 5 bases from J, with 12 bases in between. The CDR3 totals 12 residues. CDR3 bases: TGCAGTGCTCGCGGTCAGGGCGAGACCCAGTACTCC. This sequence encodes CSARGQGETQYS.